This TCR beta chain appears in the sequencing data of a study of response to subunit inactivated influenza vaccine. Using its own MiXCR run on the RT-PCR reads, TCRdb lists one record per CDR3 protein. The table lists about 540,000 distinct CDR3 sequences, approximately 20% of them singletons. Germline V gene sequence: CDR1 SGHTA, CDR2 FQGNSA. The CDR3 is 14 residues long. With 1 base removed from V and 4 bases from J, the gap between germline ends came to 10 bases. The same sample was also studied in work on T cells expressing NK-cell markers. That paper notes: Scientists made TCR beta cDNA using 5'RACE template switching with UMIs. Seven HCMV-seropositive donors and one seronegative donor made up the eight sequenced donors. Several donors showed these clonotypes also leading the CD3+CD56-NKG2C+ fraction. HCMV specificity of expanded NKG2C+ T cell clones remained unclear.

This receptor was taken from a man in his forties or fifties who received an inactivated influenza vaccine. The V and J genes are TRBV7-2 and TRBJ1-1, with D possibly TRBD1 on 5 matching bases. Sample: CD4+ T cells sorted from PBMCs, taken 12 days after vaccination. The CDR3 region is CASSLVWGTTEAFF. In nucleotides, the CDR3 is TGTGCCAGCAGCTTAGTCTGGGGGACCACTGAAGCTTTCTTT.